Included here is one T cell receptor beta chain sequence, with context. Its recognized antigen is unknown. Base qualities are not provided; no much larger clone lies one nucleotide away. This sample is part of a study of cytomegalovirus exposure and HLA in healthy donors listed by TCRdb under 2017. About the study as a whole: An earlier analysis of about 560 of the donors reported around 280 Gb of sequence data and 90 million to 120 million unique TCR beta sequences obtained from about 200 million T cells. The study profiled the T cell repertoires of under 700 subjects by immunosequencing and related them to cytomegalovirus serostatus. HLA typing included class I and class II loci at four-digit resolution. An earlier analysis of around 640 of the donors used high-throughput TCR beta sequencing to judge whether each TCR beta V gene segment behaved as functional or pseudogenic. A separate validation cohort of about 110 different subjects was used in addition to the roughly 620-subject first cohort. The genetic ancestry cluster associated with self-reported Caucasian donors included around 76% of the 350 to 500 genotyped donors. To predict cytomegalovirus infection status, the study brought together high-throughput TCR immunosequencing, statistical association of individual TCRs with disease status, and machine learning. The study aimed to test whether signatures of past pathogen exposure could be identified by cataloging public T cell receptors. The number of typed donors differed by locus: roughly 629-630 for A, B, C, DRB1 and DQB1; 522 for DQA1; around 610 for DPA1; and about 450 for DPB1. A later genetic analysis took genome-wide SNP genotypes for about three fifths of the roughly 700 donors and used that subset as a discovery cohort. Every discovery cohort repertoire had been produced on one sequencing platform. To study patterns of TCR occurrence, a later analysis re-analyzed previously published TCR beta repertoires from just over 650 donors and added high-resolution HLA genotyping. Approximately 300 gigabases of sequencing data and around 90 million unique TCR sequences made up an early release that covered under 750 HLA-typed donors. Four or five DR-DQ haplotypes were handled as single units for association and clustering, since linkage in the cohort was strong. Rather than using new phenotypic data, the later analysis identified candidate immune exposures from TCR beta sequences and from how often those sequences occurred across donors. Among some 410 genotyped donors of the cohort, an average of approximately 230,000 unique TCR beta nucleotide sequences were sequenced per donor, roughly a sixth of them non-productive. Alongside the repertoire data, information on donor age, sex, ethnicity and CMV serostatus was compiled.

The cohort was made up of approximately 670 healthy bone marrow donors. Cohort members were all nominally healthy when sampled, although unrecorded immune exposures were likely present. The donor tested CMV seronegative and was one of the 352 seronegative cohort members. A peripheral blood sample was collected from each donor, and TCR beta sequencing was performed on peripheral blood mononuclear cells. Genomic DNA was extracted from the blood cell samples with the Qiagen DNeasy Blood Extraction Kit. Preparation of the library involved the immunoSEQ multiplex PCR assay. For the multiplex PCR, a mixture combining 60 forward primers for TCR Vbeta segments and 13 reverse primers for TCR Jbeta segments was used. The CDR3 region of rearranged TCR beta genes was amplified from genomic DNA with a multiplex PCR assay. On the Illumina HiSeq System, the amplified TCR beta libraries were sequenced as 87-base-pair reads. Per the source publication's procedure: A later analysis counted tens of millions of unique TCR beta chains across the 650 to 700 repertoires, and approximately 11 million of these chains were shared by at least two donors. A nearest-neighbor algorithm error-corrected the raw reads and collapsed the reads into unique sequences, merging closely related sequences to remove PCR and sequencing errors. V, D and J gene segments were assigned by aligning CDR3 sequences to IMGT reference sequences. For a sequence to be retained, a match of at least six nucleotides was required to both a V gene segment and a J gene segment. A rearrangement was called productive if the CDR3 had no stop codons and remained in frame with V and J, and every other rearrangement was called non-productive. CDR3 was defined according to IMGT convention as the region running from the second conserved V-encoded cysteine to the conserved J-encoded phenylalanine. In an earlier analysis of around 570 of the donors, sequences lacking an unambiguous match to a single V gene segment were excluded. In an earlier analysis of some 590 of the donors, V segments were called functional above 56.7% productive rearrangements and were called segregating when the between-donor standard deviation exceeded 5%. A statistical classification framework was built for diagnosing cytomegalovirus status from the catalog of TCR beta chain sequences. A later analysis assigned V and J genes by comparing TCR nucleotide sequences with IMGT/GENE-DB human TR gene sequences. Using the TCRdist pipeline, a later analysis assigned CDR3 sequences along with most-parsimonious VDJ recombination scenarios. In a later analysis, each TCR beta chain was defined by its CDR3 amino acid sequence together with its V-gene family, and reads lacking a unique V-gene family were excluded. To address suspected cross-contamination and a sequencing artifact, a later analysis removed around 590 highly shared, low-generation-probability nucleotide sequences. A later analysis calculated a clonal expansion index for each public chain from normalized within-repertoire ranks of inferred template counts. In a later analysis, generation probabilities were computed with a VDJ recombination model fitted to out-of-frame rearrangements, and the resulting probabilities were checked against IGoR. A later analysis scored TCR-TCR, TCR-HLA and TCR-CMV co-occurrence with hypergeometric tests, applying a repertoire-size bias correction to TCR pairs. In a later analysis, false discovery rates were estimated by permuting HLA or CMV assignments 20 times. In a later analysis, co-occurring TCRs were grouped using DBSCAN, and TCRdist sequence similarity was added for clustering within HLA-allele-positive subsets. Repertoires with fewer than 30,000 or more than 120,000 public chains were left out of co-occurrence clustering, as were about five repertoires with anomalous nucleotide sharing. TCRdb took over this immuneACCESS table, retaining in-frame rearrangements with V and J assigned. Such tables are incomplete; in checked studies, under half of the missing clones stem from an unresolved V gene, and the remainder is unexplained. That table gives V, J and clone size, and the DNA gave D and trimming. The sample data list around 180,000 clones, and 70% to 90% of these were observed just once. The ten biggest clones cover 2% to 2.5% of the sample.

For CDR1 and CDR2, the germline V gene (reference sequence) lists SEHNR and FQNEAQ. The junction shows trimming of 3 bases on V and 1 base on J, and the gene matches do not reach 15 bases of it. Its CDR3 holds 19 amino acids, cysteine through phenylalanine. The entry retains the CDR3 DNA only, 57 bases that are in frame from base 1. The investigation overall reported the following: In a later analysis, several top co-occurrence clusters were reported to appear linked to parvovirus B19, influenza, CMV and Epstein-Barr virus. Because some donors lacked HLA typing at each locus, the association tests relied only on the typed subset. Presence/absence analyses assumed roughly uniform sequencing depth across donors, an assumption that may not hold. A group of highly shared sequence variants was considered likely to be a technical artifact of the sequencing pipeline. While some public TCRs were present in many individuals, most TCR sequences turned up only very rarely across donors. Specific HLA alleles were associated with over 15,000 TCR beta sequences at a false discovery rate of 0.05 in a later analysis. A later genetic analysis reported fewer N-insertions in productive TCRs among donors in an Asian-associated ancestry cluster than the roughly 640-donor mean. The authors suggested that the approach could potentially be generalized to other disease states and immunological phenotypes. In both the original and validation cohorts, the classifier was reported to diagnose cytomegalovirus status with high specificity and sensitivity. A further reported finding was that TCR beta sequences accurately predicted the HLA-A and HLA-B alleles for most subjects in the first cohort. In this cohort, only TCR beta chains were sequenced, and detectable features were limited by the absence of alpha or paired-chain data. Immune exposure information for the cohort was limited to CMV serostatus. Most CMV-associated TCR beta chains appeared to be HLA-restricted in a later analysis, and the HLA associations seemed to be driven largely by CMV exposure. A later analysis found that HLA-associated TCR beta chains were more clonally expanded and had lower generation probabilities than equally common non-associated chains. When HLA alleles, especially DR and DQ, strongly co-occurred, TCR associations were difficult to assign to individual alleles. The earlier analysis of around 600 of the donors excluded around 17 rarely observed V segments, including chromosome 9 orphons, because counts were too low. Three of the identified cytomegalovirus-associated TCR beta chains were confirmed in vitro to be specific for cytomegalovirus antigens. Some IMGT-functional V segments, including TRBV6-2 and TRBV6-3, could not be distinguished by the 87-base-pair reads and were therefore excluded. Linkage disequilibrium might explain the correlated functional status among segregating V segments, but an unknown experimental factor could not be ruled out. A later genetic analysis associated a missense DCLRE1C variant with V-gene and J-gene trimming of TCR beta chains, and an independent cohort replicated the association. In a later analysis, TCR association rates were found to vary across HLA loci, with the most associated TCRs seen for DRB1 alleles and the fewest for HLA-C alleles. The study gave a list of under 200 TCR beta chains associated with cytomegalovirus. Broadly in line with IMGT annotations, most TCR beta V segments showed up in productive rearrangements about 90% or about 30% of the time in an earlier analysis of roughly 590 of the donors.

Sequenced material: PBMCs. Recombination linked TRBV7-9 to TRBJ2-1; 7 middle bases align to TRBD2. This receptor was identified in a male donor in good health and CMV-seronegative. Read as DNA, the sequence is TGTGCCAGCAGCTTTAATTGGGAGGGGCAGGGAATATCCTACAATGAGCAGTTCTTC. This encodes CASSFNWEGQGISYNEQFF.